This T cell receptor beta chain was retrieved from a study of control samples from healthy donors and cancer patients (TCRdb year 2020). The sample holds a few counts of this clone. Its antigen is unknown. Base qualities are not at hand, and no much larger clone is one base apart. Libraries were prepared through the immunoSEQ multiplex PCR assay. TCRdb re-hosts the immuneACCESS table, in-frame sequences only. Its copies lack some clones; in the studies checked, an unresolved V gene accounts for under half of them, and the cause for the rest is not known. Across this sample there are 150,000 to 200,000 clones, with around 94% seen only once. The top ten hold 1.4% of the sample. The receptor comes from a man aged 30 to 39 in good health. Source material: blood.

The DNA sequence is given as TGTGCCAGCAGCTTGAGGGGGTATTCACCCCTCCACTTT. Its protein is CASSLRGYSPLHF. The rearrangement combines TRBV5-6 with TRBJ1-6; tentative D gene TRBD1, with 6 bases matching. V is pared back by 1 base and J by 8 bases, with 7 bases lying between the germline termini. CDR1 and CDR2, looked up from the germline V gene, are SGHDT and YYEEEE. Including cysteine and phenylalanine, the CDR3 has 13 amino acids. The kept DNA is CDR3 alone, 39 bases in frame from the first base.